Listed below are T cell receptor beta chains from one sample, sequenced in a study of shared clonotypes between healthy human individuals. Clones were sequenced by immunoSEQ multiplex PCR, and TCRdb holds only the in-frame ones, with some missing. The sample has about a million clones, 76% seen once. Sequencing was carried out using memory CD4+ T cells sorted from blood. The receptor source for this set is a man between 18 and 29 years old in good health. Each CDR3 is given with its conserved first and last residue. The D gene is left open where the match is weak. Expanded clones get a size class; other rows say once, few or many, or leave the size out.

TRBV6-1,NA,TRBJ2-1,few,TGTGCCAGCAGTGGCCTGGGGGCGGGAAGCTCCTACAATGAGCAGTTCTTC,CASSGLGAGSSYNEQFF
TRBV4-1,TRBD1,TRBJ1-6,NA,TGCGCCAGCAGCCCGAGGGACAGGGATTCGCCCCTCCACTTT,CASSPRDRDSPLHF
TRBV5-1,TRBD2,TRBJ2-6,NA,TGCGCCAGCAGCCCCGGGAGGGGTGAGGGCGGGGCCAACGTCCTGACTTTC,CASSPGRGEGGANVLTF
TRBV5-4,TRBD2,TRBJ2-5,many,TGTGCCAGCAGCTCGGGACTAAACCAGGAGACCCAGTACTTC,CASSSGLNQETQYF
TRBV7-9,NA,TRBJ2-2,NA,TGTGCCAGCAGCTTAGCGCGGACCTATAACACCGGGGAGCTGTTTTTT,CASSLARTYNTGELFF
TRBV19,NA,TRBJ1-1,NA,TGTGCCAGTAGTTGGGACACCTGGGGAACTGAAGCTTTCTTT,CASSWDTWGTEAFF
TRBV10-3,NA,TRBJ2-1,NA,TGTGCCATCAGTGAGTCGGGGTTAAATACGTTCTTC,CAISESGLNTFF
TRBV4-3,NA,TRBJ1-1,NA,TGCGCCAGCAGCCAAGATGTAGGGAGGGGGACTGAAGCTTTCTTT,CASSQDVGRGTEAFF
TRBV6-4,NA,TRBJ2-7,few,TGTGCCAGCAGTGACTTTGAGGATTCCTACGAGCAGTACTTC,CASSDFEDSYEQYF
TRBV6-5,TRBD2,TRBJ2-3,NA,TGTGCCAGCAGACCCGGGACTAGCGGCACAGATACGCAGTATTTT,CASRPGTSGTDTQYF
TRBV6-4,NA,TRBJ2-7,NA,TGTGCCAGCACCCCCCTCTGGCGGCCCAGCTCCTACGAGCAGTACTTC,CASTPLWRPSSYEQYF
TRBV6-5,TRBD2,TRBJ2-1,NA,TGTGCCAGCAGTTACTTGCGGGAGAGTGGGAAAAATGAGCAGTTCTTC,CASSYLRESGKNEQFF
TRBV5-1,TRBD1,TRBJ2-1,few,TGCGCCAGCAGTCCGCCGTGGGACAGTAACTACAATGAGCAGTTCTTC,CASSPPWDSNYNEQFF
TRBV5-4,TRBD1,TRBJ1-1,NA,TGTGCCAGCAGCGAGGGACAGGGGTATATGAACACTGAAGCTTTCTTT,CASSEGQGYMNTEAFF
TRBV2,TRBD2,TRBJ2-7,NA,TGTGCCAGCAGTGAAAGGGGACCGGGCGGGGGGACCCACCTCTACGAGCAGTACTTC,CASSERGPGGGTHLYEQYF
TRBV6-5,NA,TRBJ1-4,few,TGTGCCAGCAGTTTTAGCGAAAAACTGTTTTTT,CASSFSEKLFF
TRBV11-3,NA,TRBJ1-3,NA,TGTGCCAGCAGCCCGTCCACATTAGGAAACACCATATATTTT,CASSPSTLGNTIYF
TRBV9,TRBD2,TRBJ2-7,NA,TGTGCCAGCAGCGTAGGTTTAGCGGGGAATTCCTACGAGCAGTACTTC,CASSVGLAGNSYEQYF
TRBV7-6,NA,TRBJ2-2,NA,TGTGCCAGCAGCCAACAACCCAGTGGTACCGGGGAGCTGTTTTTT,CASSQQPSGTGELFF
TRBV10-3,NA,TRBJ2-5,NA,TGTGCCACCGAGGCAGGGGTTGGAGAGACCCAGTACTTC,CATEAGVGETQYF
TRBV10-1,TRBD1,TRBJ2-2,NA,TGCGCCAGCAGTCCCGGGACAGGAAAAAACACCGGGGAGCTGTTTTTT,CASSPGTGKNTGELFF
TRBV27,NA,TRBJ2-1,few,TGTGCCAGCAGTTTATACAGCGCCTACAATGAGCAGTTCTTC,CASSLYSAYNEQFF
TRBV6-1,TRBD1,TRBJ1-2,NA,TGTGCCAGCAGTGAACAGAAAGACAGGGGTCGGGGCTACACCTTC,CASSEQKDRGRGYTF